This TCR beta chain was sequenced during a study of blood T cell repertoires in COVID-19. At the level of the study: Samples representing acute and convalescent COVID-19 were sourced from the United States, Italy and Spain. Sources were T cells, B-cell-depleted T cells, or PBMCs; the material itself was cDNA or gDNA.

The V segment lost 4 bases and the J segment 6 bases; nucleotides outside the gene matches: 5. Germline V gene sequence: CDR1 LGHDT, CDR2 YNNKEL (reference sequence). CDR3 size: 14 residues. Per the original methods: Reference gene primer amplification in the assay estimated nucleated cell counts. The method was immunoSEQ multiplex PCR; TCRdb's version includes in-frame clones alone and lacks a portion of them. That table supplies the V and J calls and clone size; D and trimming were determined from the DNA. This sample has about 100,000 clones, with approximately 80% found just once. The source material was peripheral blood. The TCR sequence derives from a man aged 45 to 65 with active or convalescent COVID-19. This chain joins TRBV3-1 (or the pseudogene TRBV3-2) and TRBJ1-4, with TRBD1 matching over 7 bases. CDR3 region: CASSLRDSDEKLFF. The CDR3 coding sequence is TGTGCCAGCAGCCTCCGGGACAGCGATGAAAAACTGTTTTTT.